One TCR beta chain is described in this entry. Antigen unknown. This entry is derived from a study of cytomegalovirus exposure and HLA in healthy donors. In the PCR, 60 Vbeta and 13 Jbeta primers were used. Assay used: immunoSEQ multiplex PCR; TCRdb lists only in-frame clones, some missing. The profile shows 120,000 or so clones, 75% to 90% of them singletons. This CDR3 region has 15 residues. V lost 3 bases and J 0 bases, leaving 9 bases between the germline ends. CDR1 is SGHTA, CDR2 FQGTGA, per germline. Study-wide findings and caveats: According to reports, the classifier identified cytomegalovirus status with high specificity and sensitivity.

The rearrangement uses TRBV7-3 and TRBJ2-1; the D gene is possibly TRBD1 (5 bases). The receptor comes from a male donor in good health and CMV-seronegative. The material sequenced was PBMCs. CDR3 in DNA: TGTGCCAGCAGCTTTGGTGACAGCTCCTACAATGAGCAGTTCTTC. The encoded protein is CASSFGDSSYNEQFF.